The 10 T cell receptor beta chains below all came from one sample that was sequenced in a study of T cell responses to AZD1222 COVID-19 vaccine. This table comes from immunoSEQ multiplex PCR, and its TCRdb copy is limited to in-frame clones, with some not included. The sample lists 75,000 to 100,000 clones; roughly 88% were seen once. The sequences come from peripheral blood, collected on day 0 of AZD1222 vaccination. These receptors came from an adult in good health.

The CDR3 sequence: CASSYNREISTDTQYF. The CDR3 bases are TGTGCCAGCAGCTACAACAGGGAGATTAGCACAGATACGCAGTATTTT. The chain links TRBV11-2 to TRBJ2-3; TRBD1 might be the D (6 bases). The CDR3 has 16 amino acids. The ends were cut back, 4 bases at V and 0 bases at J, with 14 bases in the middle. Per germline, CDR1 SGHAT and CDR2 FQNNGV.

This chain's CDR3 is CASSHRDRGGYGYTF. The CDR3 nucleotides read TGTGCCAGCAGCCACCGGGACAGGGGCGGATATGGCTACACCTTC. The rearrangement joins TRBV5-6 to TRBJ1-2, with 10 bases identical to TRBD1. CDR1 is SGHDT, CDR2 YYEEEE, per germline. CDR3 length: 15 residues. Trimming took 4 bases from V and 5 from J; bases not matched to a gene: 8.

The chain couples TRBV27 to TRBJ1-5; a weak D match, TRBD1 (6 bases). The CDR3 contains 15 residues. Trimming shortened V by 5 bases and J by 2 bases, and 13 bases separated the two germline ends. Germline V gene lookup returns CDR1 MNHEY and CDR2 SMNVEV (reference sequence). The CDR3 is CASSLAGAGNQPQHF. The CDR3 nucleotides are TGTGCCAGCAGTCTCGCGGGGGCTGGCAATCAGCCCCAGCATTTT.

The V call is TRBV7-2, the J call TRBJ2-5; 9 nucleotides match TRBD2. CDR3 length: 16 residues. CDR1 and CDR2 from the germline V gene are SGHTA and FQGNSA. Germline trimming cut 0 bases from V and 5 bases from J; bases unmatched to any gene: 7. DNA of the CDR3: TGTGCCAGCAGCTTAGCTTTTAGCGGGAGTCCGGAGACCCAGTACTTC. Amino acid sequence: CASSLAFSGSPETQYF.

The rearrangement joins TRBV28 to TRBJ1-5, with no clear D. CDR1 is MDHEN, CDR2 SYDVKM, per germline. The CDR3 covers 15 residues. Trimming took off 7 bases at V and 2 bases at J, with 15 bases between the two ends. This CDR3 is CASNLPGMGNQPQHF. For the CDR3, the DNA is TGTGCCAGCAACCTCCCGGGTATGGGCAATCAGCCCCAGCATTTT.

This rearrangement joins TRBV5-4 to TRBJ2-1; D might be TRBD1 (5 bases). With 4 bases removed from V and 2 bases from J, the gap between germline ends came to 7 bases. This CDR3 is 13 amino acids long. The germline V gene has CDR1 SGHNT and CDR2 YYREEE (reference sequence). The DNA of the CDR3 is TGTGCCAGCAGCCTGGGGCCCTACAATGAGCAGTTCTTC. Translating gives CASSLGPYNEQFF.

V is TRBV11-3 and J is TRBJ2-1; no reliable D call. This CDR3 is 15 amino acids long. V was pared by 0 bases and J by 3 bases, with 9 bases between. Per germline, CDR1 SGHNT and CDR2 YENEEA. The CDR3 region has the DNA TGTGCCAGCAGCTTAGATCCGGGCGTCTACAATGAGCAGTTCTTC. The encoded protein is CASSLDPGVYNEQFF.

This clone was detected once. Distinct nucleotide sequences in the sample also encode this CDR3. The J gene is TRBJ2-7, the V gene TRBV19; D might be TRBD2 (6 bases). The V gene's germline CDR1 is LNHDA and CDR2 SQIVND (reference sequence). The CDR3 sequence is 14 residues long. V was shortened by 7 bases and J by 1 base, with 14 bases between the two germline ends. CDR3 loop: CASTTGGASYEQYF. The CDR3 nucleotides are TGTGCCAGTACCACCGGAGGGGCGTCCTACGAGCAGTACTTC. The full variable domain, completed using reference TRBV19 and TRBJ2-7, is DGGITQSPKYLFRKEGQNVTLSCEQNLNHDAMYWYRQDPGQGLRLIYYSQIVNDFQKGDIAEGYSVSREKKESFPLTVTSAQKNPTAFYLCASTTGGASYEQYFGPGTRLTVT.

V usage is TRBV7-9 and J usage is TRBJ2-1, with 7 positions matching TRBD2. Germline V gene data show CDR1 as SEHNR and CDR2 as FQNEAQ (reference sequence). J lost 3 bases, V lost 1 base, and 6 bases had no gene match. The CDR3 sequence is 16 residues long. The CDR3: CASSLVVSGFYNEQFF. The CDR3 DNA follows: TGTGCCAGCAGCTTAGTGGTTAGCGGGTTCTACAATGAGCAGTTCTTC.

This rearrangement joins TRBV7-2 to TRBJ2-7, with TRBD1 identical over 8 bases. The V gene's germline CDR1 is SGHTA and CDR2 FQGNSA. This CDR3 spans 16 amino acids. Unmatched junction bases numbered 9, after V lost 3 bases and J lost 2 bases. Here the CDR3 DNA reads TGTGCCAGCAGCTTCCAGGGGGCGCGGGTCGCCTACGAGCAGTACTTC. It encodes CASSFQGARVAYEQYF. The complete variable domain, with remaining parts taken from reference TRBV7-2 and TRBJ2-7, reads GAGVSQSPSNKVTEKGKDVELRCDPISGHTALYWYRQSLGQGLEFLIYFQGNSAPDKSGLPSDRFSAERTGGSVSTLTIQRTQQEDSAVYLCASSFQGARVAYEQYFGPGTRLTVT.